This is a list of T cell receptor beta chains from one sample in a study of blood T cell repertoires in COVID-19. The data were produced by immunoSEQ multiplex PCR, yet TCRdb's version contains in-frame clones alone and is incomplete. Here the sample spans 100,000 to 150,000 clones, 65% to 85% being singletons. Sequencing was done on a sample of peripheral blood. All receptors derive from a man aged 30 to 39 with COVID-19, enrolled during active disease. Each CDR3 is given with its conserved first and last residue. The D gene is left open where the match is weak. Some rows have no size entry. The others give once, few or many, or a class for an expanded clone.

>12|TRBV12-3/TRBV12-4|.|TRBD1|TRBJ2-5
TGTGCCAGCAGCACTACCCGACAGGGACAGTACTTC
CASSTTRQGQYF
>14|TRBV19|.|.|TRBJ2-3
TGTGCCAGTAGTAAGGAGGCCAGCACAGATACGCAGTATTTT
CASSKEASTDTQYF
>16|TRBV5-5|.|TRBD1|TRBJ1-5
TGTGCCAGCAGCCCGGGACAGGGGGGTTCCAATCAGCCCCAGCATTTT
CASSPGQGGSNQPQHF
>15|TRBV4-1|few|TRBD1|TRBJ1-5
TGCGCCAGCAGCCAAGGGCGAGCATTGGGACAGCTATTACATTTT
CASSQGRALGQLLHF
>13|TRBV18|.|TRBD1|TRBJ2-5
TGTGCCAGCTCACCCGGGACAGAAGAGACCCAGTACTTC
CASSPGTEETQYF
>17|TRBV5-1|.|TRBD1|TRBJ1-4
TGCGCCAGCAGCTTGGTAGGGTCGGGACAGCTTAATGAAAAACTGTTTTTT
CASSLVGSGQLNEKLFF
>13|TRBV6-5|few|TRBD1|TRBJ2-1
TGTGCCAGCAGTCGACAGGGCGGCAATGAGCAGTTCTTC
CASSRQGGNEQFF
>19|TRBV10-1|.|.|TRBJ1-5
TGCGCCAGCAGGGTCAAAATGTCCAGGGAGGACTATAGCAATCAGCCCCAGCATTTT
CASRVKMSREDYSNQPQHF
>14|TRBV4-1|.|.|TRBJ1-5
TGCGCCAGCAGCCTTAGCGATAGCAATCAGCCCCAGCATTTT
CASSLSDSNQPQHF
>15|TRBV30|few|TRBD1|TRBJ2-1
TGTGCCTGGAGTGCCGGACAGGGGGTTTACAATGAGCAGTTCTTC
CAWSAGQGVYNEQFF
>14|TRBV19|.|TRBD1|TRBJ2-2
TGTGCCAGTACGTTGACAGGGGCCACCGGGGAGCTGTTTTTT
CASTLTGATGELFF
>15|TRBV19|.|.|TRBJ1-5
TGTGCCAGTAGTATCCCCAGGGAATACAATCAGCCCCAGCATTTT
CASSIPREYNQPQHF
>14|TRBV27|.|TRBD2|TRBJ2-1
TGTGCCAGCAGCTTAGCGGGGGCCTACAATGAGCAGTTCTTC
CASSLAGAYNEQFF
>15|TRBV4-3|.|TRBD1|TRBJ1-1
TGCGCCAGCAGCCAAGATATCGACAGGGGGAAGGAAGCTTTCTTT
CASSQDIDRGKEAFF
>15|TRBV6-5|.|TRBD1|TRBJ1-4
TGTGCCAGCAGTTACCGCCAGGGGGGTGGTGAAAAACTGTTTTTT
CASSYRQGGGEKLFF
>17|TRBV11-3|.|TRBD1|TRBJ1-1
TGTGCCAGCAGCTTAGGGAACAGGGGTGGGAAGGACACTGAAGCTTTCTTT
CASSLGNRGGKDTEAFF
>16|TRBV28|few|TRBD1|TRBJ2-6
TGTGCCAGCAGTTTGGGACAGGTCTCTGGGGCCAACGTCCTGACTTTC
CASSLGQVSGANVLTF
>15|TRBV11-2|.|.|TRBJ2-5
TGTGCCAGCAGCTTCGAGGGATTTCCTCAAGAGACCCAGTACTTC
CASSFEGFPQETQYF
>15|TRBV5-1|.|.|TRBJ2-3
TGCGCCAGCAGCTTAGGACAGGGCGGGGGAGATACGCAGTATTTT
CASSLGQGGGDTQYF
>11|TRBV24-1|.|.|TRBJ2-5
TGTGCCACCAGTGCCGAAGAGACCCAGTACTTC
CATSAEETQYF
>14|TRBV18|.|.|TRBJ2-7
TGTGCCAGCTCACCAAGCCTGCAACCCTACGAGCAGTACTTC
CASSPSLQPYEQYF
>15|TRBV2|.|.|TRBJ2-4
TGTGCCAGCAGTGAAGGTCGGGGGGCCAAAAACATTCAGTACTTC
CASSEGRGAKNIQYF
>16|TRBV11-3|.|TRBD1|TRBJ2-5
TGTGCCAGCAGCTTAGGGCGTGGACAGGGAGAAGAGACCCAGTACTTC
CASSLGRGQGEETQYF
>12|TRBV3-1/TRBV3-2|.|.|TRBJ1-1
TGTGCCAGCAGCCCAACAGACACTGAAGCTTTCTTT
CASSPTDTEAFF
>12|TRBV5-6|.|.|TRBJ2-7
TGTGCCAGCAGCTTGGAGGCTGCGGTGCAGTACTTC
CASSLEAAVQYF
>16|TRBV11-2|.|TRBD2|TRBJ2-2
TGTGCCAGCAACCCGATAGCGGGAGGGCCCACCGGGGAGCTGTTTTTT
CASNPIAGGPTGELFF
>14|TRBV27|.|TRBD1|TRBJ1-1
TGTGCCAGCAACGACAGGGCCCGGATCACTGAAGCTTTCTTT
CASNDRARITEAFF
>12|TRBV11-2|.|.|TRBJ1-1
TGTGCCAGCAGCTCAGGCGGGCTGGGTGCTTTCTTT
CASSSGGLGAFF
>12|TRBV7-9|once|.|TRBJ2-3
TGTGCCAGCAGCTTGTCCGCAGATACGCAGTATTTT
CASSLSADTQYF
>15|TRBV6-5|.|.|TRBJ1-2
TGTGCCAGCAGTTACTCGACCACGACAGTTGATGGCTACACCTTC
CASSYSTTTVDGYTF
>13|TRBV30|.|.|TRBJ1-6
TGTGCCTGGAGTCCCGGCGGAAATTCACCCCTCCACTTT
CAWSPGGNSPLHF
>11|TRBV19|once|TRBD2|TRBJ2-1
TGTGCCAGTGGACTAGGGTATGAGCAGTTCTTC
CASGLGYEQFF
>16|TRBV28|.|TRBD1|TRBJ2-4
TGTGCCAGCAGCAGAACAGGGGGGCAGTGGGATAACATTCAGTACTTC
CASSRTGGQWDNIQYF
>14|TRBV5-1|.|.|TRBJ1-1
TGCGCCAGCAGCCGCGAAAGAATGAACACTGAAGCTTTCTTT
CASSRERMNTEAFF
>14|TRBV28|.|TRBD1|TRBJ1-5
TGTGCCAGCAGTCGGGACAGGGAGTCTCAGCCCCAGCATTTT
CASSRDRESQPQHF
>13|TRBV6-5|.|TRBD1|TRBJ1-2
TGTGCCAGCAGTTCCGGACAGGGAGGTGGCTACACCTTC
CASSSGQGGGYTF
>18|TRBV4-1|.|TRBD1|TRBJ2-5
TGCGCCAGCAGCGGTAGGGCCGCCGGGACAGGGGGACTAGAGACCCAGTACTTC
CASSGRAAGTGGLETQYF
>11|TRBV28|once|.|TRBJ1-4
TGTGCCAGCAGCAGAGGCGAAAAACTGTTTTTT
CASSRGEKLFF
>15|TRBV6-5|.|TRBD2|TRBJ2-1
TGTGCCAGCAGGGCTAATAGCGGGGGATACAATGAGCAGTTCTTC
CASRANSGGYNEQFF
>12|TRBV6-1|.|.|TRBJ1-1
TGTGCCAGCAGTGACGCAGGGGCTGAAGCTTTCTTT
CASSDAGAEAFF
>15|TRBV7-2|.|TRBD1|TRBJ2-7
TGTGCCAGCAGCTTAGGGGGCCAGGGGGCCTACGAGCAGTACTTC
CASSLGGQGAYEQYF
>17|TRBV29-1|.|TRBD2|TRBJ2-1
TGCAGCGTTGATAACGTGGCCAGCGGGAGGGCCTACAATGAGCAGTTCTTC
CSVDNVASGRAYNEQFF
>16|TRBV7-9|.|TRBD1|TRBJ2-7
TGTGCCAGCAGCCCAGCGGACGGACAGGGGGCCTACGAGCAGTACTTC
CASSPADGQGAYEQYF
>12|TRBV11-3|.|.|TRBJ2-3
TGTGCCAGCAGCCGGCGGGCAGATACGCAGTATTTT
CASSRRADTQYF
>11|TRBV29-1|.|.|TRBJ1-1
TGCAGCGTTGGACGACAGACTGAAGCTTTCTTT
CSVGRQTEAFF
>18|TRBV4-1|.|.|TRBJ1-5
TGCGCCAGCAGCCAAGATTTGATGCGAGGACGCGGGAATCAGCCCCAGCATTTT
CASSQDLMRGRGNQPQHF
>15|TRBV7-8|.|.|TRBJ1-2
TGTGCCAGCAGCCTAGAGACCGGAGCTAACTATGGCTACACCTTC
CASSLETGANYGYTF
>15|TRBV6-5|.|TRBD2|TRBJ2-1
TGTGCCAGCAGTTACTCTAGCGGGGGGGGCTATGAGCAGTTCTTC
CASSYSSGGGYEQFF
>12|TRBV6-6|.|TRBD1|TRBJ1-1
TGTGCCAGCAGACCAGGGGGCACTGAAGCTTTCTTT
CASRPGGTEAFF
>15|TRBV19|once|.|TRBJ1-5
TGTGCCAGTAAAGACCAGGGAGGGTCGAATCAGCCCCAGCATTTT
CASKDQGGSNQPQHF
>15|TRBV29-1|.|TRBD1|TRBJ1-2
TGCAGCGTCGGGACAGGGCGGGGCACTAACTATGGCTACACCTTC
CSVGTGRGTNYGYTF